The present T cell receptor (beta chain) was sequenced within a study of spatial heterogeneity in lung cancer. Study in general: Compared with alpha-chain sequences, beta-chain sequences were consistently detected in greater numbers. Strongly correlated with TCR transcript counts in tumor regions was a T cell module score, which was a transcriptional module score calculated from matched bulk RNA-seq. Study-wide findings and caveats: Counts of expanded alpha and beta TCRs within tumors tracked the tumor nonsynonymous mutation count.

Individual TCR cDNA molecules each bore their own unique molecular identifier. TCRdb analysed the 5' RACE reads with MiXCR anew, one entry per CDR3 protein. The sample yields some 7,000 distinct CDR3 sequences, under 3.5% seen once. By sample share, this clonotype is medium-sized. Its matching antigen is unknown. Documented time point: sample taken at primary tumor resection. The sequencing used lung tumor tissue, collected at surgery. This clonotype was sampled from a male donor with early-stage non-small cell lung cancer.

CDR3: CASSQETSGNTDTQYF. As DNA, the CDR3 is TGCGCCAGCAGCCAGGAGACTAGCGGGAACACAGATACGCAGTATTTT. The chain has TRBV4-1 and TRBJ2-3, with TRBD2 identical over 11 bases. Germline CDR1 MGHRA, CDR2 YSYEKL. Germline trimming cut 3 bases from V and 2 bases from J; bases unmatched to any gene: 4. The CDR3 spans 16 residues.